This T cell receptor (beta chain) was observed in a study of cytomegalovirus exposure and HLA in healthy donors. Findings and limits, study-wide: Later analysis showed most CMV-associated TCR beta chains appearing HLA-restricted.

Germline CDR1 is MDHEN and CDR2 is SYDVKM. Trimming left V 2 bases short and J 1 base short, with 11 bases between. The CDR3 runs 15 residues. Regarding this clone: Its antigen is unknown.

A multiplex PCR was run with 60 Vbeta primers and 13 Jbeta primers. The data were produced by immunoSEQ multiplex PCR, yet TCRdb's version contains in-frame clones alone and is incomplete. The repertoire holds 110,000 to 150,000 clones, with nearly 85% as singletons. The rearrangement links TRBV28 to TRBJ1-1; D might be TRBD1 (5 bases). The clonotype originates from a male donor in good health and CMV-seronegative. Material: PBMCs. In DNA, the CDR3 is TGTGCCAGCAGTTTAAGGGGCCCAGCGAACACTGAAGCTTTCTTT. The encoded protein is CASSLRGPANTEAFF.